The sequence of this T cell receptor beta chain was determined in a study of cytomegalovirus exposure and HLA in healthy donors. Profiled with immunoSEQ multiplex PCR; TCRdb holds only in-frame clones, not every one. Of a few hundred thousand clones in the sample, 80% to 90% were seen once. Findings and caveats of the study: According to the study, roughly 180 TCR beta chains were cytomegalovirus-associated. The classifier, whose performance was assessed in both the original and validation cohorts, reportedly diagnosed cytomegalovirus status with high specificity and sensitivity.

These donors were members of the roughly 120-subject validation cohort, a group separate from the roughly 700-subject first cohort. For this clone: Its antigen is as yet unknown.

Germline V gene data show CDR1 as MNHEY and CDR2 as SMNVEV (reference sequence). Trimming took 3 bases from V and 0 from J, leaving 6 bases between them. This CDR3 is 15 amino acids long. Input material: PBMCs. The sequence derives from a woman aged 18-29 years in good health and CMV-seronegative. The rearrangement joins TRBV27 to TRBJ2-6; weak D call: TRBD2 (5 bases). The CDR3 is CASSFEGSGANVLTF. The CDR3, as DNA: TGTGCCAGCAGTTTTGAGGGCTCTGGGGCCAACGTCCTGACTTTC.